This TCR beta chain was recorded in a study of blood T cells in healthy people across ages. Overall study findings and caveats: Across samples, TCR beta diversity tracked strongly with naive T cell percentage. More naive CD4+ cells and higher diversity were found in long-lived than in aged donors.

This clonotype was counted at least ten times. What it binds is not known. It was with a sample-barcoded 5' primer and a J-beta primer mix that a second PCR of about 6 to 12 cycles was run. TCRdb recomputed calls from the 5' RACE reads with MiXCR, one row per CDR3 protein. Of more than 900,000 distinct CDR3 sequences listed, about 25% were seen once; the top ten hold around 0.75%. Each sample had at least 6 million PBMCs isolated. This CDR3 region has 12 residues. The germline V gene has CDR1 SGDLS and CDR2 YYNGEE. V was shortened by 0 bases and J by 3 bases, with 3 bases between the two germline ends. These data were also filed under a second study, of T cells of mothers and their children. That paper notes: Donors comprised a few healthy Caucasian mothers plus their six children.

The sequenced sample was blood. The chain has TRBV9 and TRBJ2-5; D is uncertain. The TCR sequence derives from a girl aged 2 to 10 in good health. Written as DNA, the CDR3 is TGTGCCAGCAGCGTAGAAGAAGAGACCCAGTACTTC. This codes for CASSVEEETQYF.